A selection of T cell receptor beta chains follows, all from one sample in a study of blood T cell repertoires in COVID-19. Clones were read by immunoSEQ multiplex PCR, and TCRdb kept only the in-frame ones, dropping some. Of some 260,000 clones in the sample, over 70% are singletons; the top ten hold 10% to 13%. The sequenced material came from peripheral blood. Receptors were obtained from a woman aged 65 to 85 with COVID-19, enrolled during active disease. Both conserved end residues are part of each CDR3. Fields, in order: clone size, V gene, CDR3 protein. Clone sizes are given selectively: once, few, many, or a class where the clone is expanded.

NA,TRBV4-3,CASSQDSRYEQFF
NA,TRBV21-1,CASSKFRSEQYF
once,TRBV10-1,CASSLGQQVDTQYF
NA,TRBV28,CASSRLRGVTTGELFF
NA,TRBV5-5,CASSLVGRSTGYGYTF
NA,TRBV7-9,CASSPLVLPGYTF
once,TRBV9,CASSVAQGSYEQYF
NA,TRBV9,CASSVELTSSGNTIYF
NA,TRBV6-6,CASRGGGQATYGYTF
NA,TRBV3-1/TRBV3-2,CASSQASDQETQYF
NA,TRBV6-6,CASRFGGRSYNEQFF
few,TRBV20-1,CSASGQGDQPQHF
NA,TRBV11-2,CASSLGQGVGQPQHF
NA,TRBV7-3,CASSLVAGPNNEQFF
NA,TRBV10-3,CAIKGEGTSEQFF
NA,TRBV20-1,CSASGVGTGKGGTYEQYF
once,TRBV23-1,CASSHTDRLYEQYF
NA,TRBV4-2,CASSQDGRGNQPQHF
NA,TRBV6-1,CASSEASGGAQPQHF
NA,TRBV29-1,CSVSPANFDEQFF
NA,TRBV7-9,CASSPGQGGNTIYF
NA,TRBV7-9,CASGPDRTPNTEAFF
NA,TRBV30,CAWTRSSVTREQYF
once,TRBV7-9,CASSLGLLYITF
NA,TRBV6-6,CASKMTENTEAFF
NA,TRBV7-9,CASSLITGAWTHEQFF
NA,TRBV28,CASSLSSGITGELFF
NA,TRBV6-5,CASSYSDSRGYEQYF
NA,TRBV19,CASSTGRARVFYEQYF
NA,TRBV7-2,CASSLDLARNRFF
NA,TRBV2,CASSETGRRGTEAFF
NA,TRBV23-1,CAFLDRDRTYNEQFF
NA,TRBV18,CASSLRDRVSGNTIYF
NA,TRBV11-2,CASSLVQGREVYGYTF
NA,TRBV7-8,CASSLYQGFSAEQYF
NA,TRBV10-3,CAISEYFGDPTGNIQYF
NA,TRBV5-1,CASSPRQGASDGYTF
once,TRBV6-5,CASSFPGQGSDTQYF
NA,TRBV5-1,CASSLAGTQYNSPLHF
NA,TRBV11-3,CASSSRDNFPTDTQYF
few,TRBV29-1,CSGGTGQDIYGYTF
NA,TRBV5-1,CASRLAGTGGNKTGELFF
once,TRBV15,CATSTRQGNTIYF
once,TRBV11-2,CASSLVAGVPYEQYF
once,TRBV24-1,CATSESGWGNTEAFF